The clone carrying this T cell receptor (beta chain) came up a few times. The conserved phenylalanine or tryptophan normally closing the CDR3 is absent here, so this likely arose from a read error. Then a second PCR, running roughly 7 to 11 cycles, was carried out with a sample-barcoded 5' primer and a J-beta primer mix. TCRdb re-called the 5' RACE reads with MiXCR, one entry per CDR3 protein. The table lists some 700,000 distinct CDR3 sequences, 22% of them singletons. The CDR3 loop spans 13 amino acids. In germline, CDR1 is SEHNR, CDR2 FQNEAQ (reference sequence). V shed 6 bases, J shed 6 bases, and the junction held 6 bases outside the gene matches. This record comes from a study of blood T cells in healthy people across ages.

Sequencing used blood. This chain uses TRBV7-9 with TRBJ1-2; 8 bases are a match to TRBD1. This clonotype originated in an older man in good health. Here the CDR3 reads CASSSTGGDGYTL. The DNA for the CDR3 is TGTGCCAGCAGTTCTACAGGGGGGGATGGCTACACCCTC.